This TCR beta chain was identified in a study of vaccination and CD4 T cells after COVID-19. Study-wide context: Day 14 and days 161 to 241 post-vaccination were the sampling points for a few convalescent patients.

TCRdb used MiXCR to reprocess the PCR reads, holding one entry per CDR3 protein. The repertoire includes 25,000 to 30,000 distinct CDR3 sequences, 45% to 65% of them detected once, and roughly 5.5% sits in the top ten. Whole-study findings and limits: Within the convalescent patients, a median roughly 87% of the SARS-CoV-2-reactive clones were ones that appeared only post-vaccination.

Germline V gives CDR1 SGHVS, CDR2 FNYEAQ. The CDR3 has 19 amino acids. V was pared by 2 bases and J by 0 bases, with 20 bases between. In regard to this clonotype: The antigen remains unidentified.

The time point denotes: late sampling 161 to 241 days after vaccination in three convalescent patients. The PCR-positive dates, March through December 2020, came before the US Alpha, Beta and Delta variants. The sample in question was CD4+ T cells from blood, obtained about 7 months after SARS-CoV-2 vaccination. The chain joins TRBV7-6 to TRBJ2-1; TRBD2 might be the D (7 bases). The sequence was obtained from a human donor who had recovered from COVID-19. CDR3 bases: TGTGCCAGCAGCTTATCAGGGGTGGTAGCGGGCGTCTCCTACAATGAGCAGTTCTTC. Its protein is CASSLSGVVAGVSYNEQFF.